This TCR beta chain was identified in a study of T cells in Graves' hyperthyroidism and ophthalmopathy. Points from the study as a whole: Also found in blood were most expanded thyroid clonotypes above 0.001. Progression to ophthalmopathy was predicted a median of approximately 6.4 months early.

A remark on this clonotype: The antigen is not known. A read error may explain this, as a much larger clone is one base away.

Template material for amplifying TCR beta CDR3 regions consisted of RNA transcripts. Using the HTBI primer set, a first-round RT-PCR was run on the TCR CDR3. TCRdb processed the multiplex PCR reads anew with MiXCR; each CDR3 protein has one entry. Here the sample spans about 530,000 distinct CDR3 sequences, 17% being singletons. The CDR3 is 14 amino acids. Patients showing uncontrolled infection, other autoimmune disease, pregnancy or lactation were ineligible. The authors obtained PBMCs from roughly 9.7 ml of fresh peripheral blood. The sequence was obtained from a woman in her late teens or twenties with Graves' ophthalmopathy. V is TRBV12-3 or TRBV12-4 and J is TRBJ1-5; tentatively, D is TRBD1 (6 bases). The sample was blood. For the CDR3, the DNA is TGTGCCAGCAGTTTATCGGACAGTTCCCAGCCCCAGGATTTT. The encoded protein is CASSLSDSSQPQDF.